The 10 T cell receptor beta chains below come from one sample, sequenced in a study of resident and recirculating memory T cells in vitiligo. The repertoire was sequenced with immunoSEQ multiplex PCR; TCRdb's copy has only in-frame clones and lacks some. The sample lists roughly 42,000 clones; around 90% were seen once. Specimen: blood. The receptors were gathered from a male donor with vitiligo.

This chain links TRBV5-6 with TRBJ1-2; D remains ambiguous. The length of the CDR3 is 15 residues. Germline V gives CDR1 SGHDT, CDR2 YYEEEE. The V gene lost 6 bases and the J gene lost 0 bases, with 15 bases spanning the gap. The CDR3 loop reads CASIRSGNANYGYTF. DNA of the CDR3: TGTGCCAGCATCCGGTCGGGTAACGCTAACTATGGCTACACCTTC.

DNA for the CDR3: TGTGCCAGCAGTCGCTTAGGGAGAGGCTATGGCTACACCTTC. Protein product: CASSRLGRGYGYTF. V and J are TRBV6-4 and TRBJ1-2; D uncertain. The V and J ends lost 5 bases and 4 bases respectively, with 14 bases between them. Per the germline V gene, CDR1 is MRHNA and CDR2 is SNTAGT. The CDR3 runs to 14 residues.

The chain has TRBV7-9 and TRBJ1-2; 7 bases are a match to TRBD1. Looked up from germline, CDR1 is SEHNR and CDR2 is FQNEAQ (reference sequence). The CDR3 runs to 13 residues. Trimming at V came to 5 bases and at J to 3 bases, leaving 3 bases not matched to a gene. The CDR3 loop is CASSAGQYYGYTF. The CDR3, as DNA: TGTGCCAGCAGCGCGGGACAGTACTATGGCTACACCTTC.

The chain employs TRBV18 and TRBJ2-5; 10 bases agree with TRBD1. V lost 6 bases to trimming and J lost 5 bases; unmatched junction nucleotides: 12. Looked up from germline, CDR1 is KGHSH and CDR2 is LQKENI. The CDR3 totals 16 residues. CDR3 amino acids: CASSRATGGDEETQYF. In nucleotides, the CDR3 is TGTGCCAGCTCCCGCGCGACAGGGGGCGACGAGGAGACCCAGTACTTC.

Here the CDR3 DNA reads TGTGCCAGTAGTGGGGGGGGCCACGAGCAGTACTTC. Translated, it gives CASSGGGHEQYF. The chain recombines TRBV19 with TRBJ2-7; D is perhaps TRBD2 (7 bases). The CDR3 runs 12 residues. Per the germline V gene, CDR1 is LNHDA and CDR2 is SQIVND (reference sequence). The V end was cut by 5 bases, the J end by 5 bases, with 10 bases between.

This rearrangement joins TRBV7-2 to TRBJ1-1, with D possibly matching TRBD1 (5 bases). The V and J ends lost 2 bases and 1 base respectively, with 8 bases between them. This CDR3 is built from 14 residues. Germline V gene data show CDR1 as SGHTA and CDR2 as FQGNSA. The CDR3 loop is CASSLNRRNTEAFF. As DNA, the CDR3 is TGTGCCAGCAGCTTAAACAGGAGGAACACTGAAGCTTTCTTT.

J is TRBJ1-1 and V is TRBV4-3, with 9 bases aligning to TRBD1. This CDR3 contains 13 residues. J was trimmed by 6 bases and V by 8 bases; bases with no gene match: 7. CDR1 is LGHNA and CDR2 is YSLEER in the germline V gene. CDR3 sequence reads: CASRTQGAPEAFF. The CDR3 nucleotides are TGCGCCAGCCGCACACAGGGGGCGCCTGAAGCTTTCTTT.

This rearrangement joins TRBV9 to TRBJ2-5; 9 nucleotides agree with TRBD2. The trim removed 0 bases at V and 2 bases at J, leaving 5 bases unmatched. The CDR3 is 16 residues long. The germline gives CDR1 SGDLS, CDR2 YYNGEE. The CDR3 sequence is CASSVVPAGGQETQYF. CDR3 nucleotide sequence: TGTGCCAGCAGCGTAGTGCCGGCGGGGGGGCAAGAGACCCAGTACTTC.

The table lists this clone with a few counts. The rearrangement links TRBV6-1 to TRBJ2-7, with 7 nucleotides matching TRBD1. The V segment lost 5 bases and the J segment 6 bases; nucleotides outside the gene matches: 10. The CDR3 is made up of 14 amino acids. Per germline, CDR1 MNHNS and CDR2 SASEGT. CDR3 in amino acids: CASSSSTGSSEQYF. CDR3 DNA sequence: TGTGCCAGCAGTTCCTCGACAGGGAGCTCCGAGCAGTACTTC.

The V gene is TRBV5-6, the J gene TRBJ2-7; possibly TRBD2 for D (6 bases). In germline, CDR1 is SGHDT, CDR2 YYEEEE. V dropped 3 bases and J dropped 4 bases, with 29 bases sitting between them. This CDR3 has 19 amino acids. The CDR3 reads CASSSTLGGRNLLRYEQYF. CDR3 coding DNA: TGTGCCAGCAGCTCCACCTTAGGTGGGAGGAATCTCCTACGTTACGAGCAGTACTTC.